This T cell receptor (beta chain) was documented in a study of cytomegalovirus exposure and HLA in healthy donors (dated by TCRdb to between 2016 and 2019). At the level of the whole study: According to an earlier analysis of 587 of the donors, about 179 million T cells yielded roughly 110 million unique TCR beta sequences and around 280 Gb of sequence data. An early release covering around 630 HLA-typed donors comprised roughly 300 gigabases of sequencing data and around 85 million unique TCR sequences. The genetic ancestry cluster associated with self-reported Caucasian donors included roughly four fifths of the 300 to 400 genotyped donors. The study aimed to test whether cataloging public T cell receptors could reveal signatures of past pathogen exposure. The T cell repertoires of 670 or so subjects were profiled by immunosequencing and related to cytomegalovirus serostatus. Along with the approximately 600-subject first cohort, a separate validation cohort of roughly 110 different subjects was used. The study combined high-throughput TCR immunosequencing, statistical association of individual TCRs with disease status, and machine learning to predict cytomegalovirus infection status. To study patterns of TCR occurrence, a later analysis re-analyzed previously published TCR beta repertoires from more than 550 donors and added high-resolution HLA genotyping. In the later analysis, no new phenotypic data were used to find candidate immune exposures; instead, reliance was placed on TCR beta sequences and their occurrence across donors. To decide whether each TCR beta V gene segment behaved as functional or pseudogenic, an earlier analysis of nearly 600 of the donors relied on high-throughput TCR beta sequencing. Donor age, sex, ethnicity and CMV serostatus were compiled alongside the repertoire data. In a later genetic analysis, genome-wide SNP genotypes for about three fifths of the roughly 670 donors were used, and that subset was treated as a discovery cohort. Every repertoire in the discovery cohort had been generated on one and the same sequencing platform. HLA typing covered class I and class II loci at four-digit resolution. The number of donors typed differed by locus, with about 629-630 for A, B, C, DRB1 and DQB1, 522 for DQA1, over 600 for DPA1, and over 400 for DPB1. Because of strong linkage in the cohort, five DR-DQ haplotypes were treated as single units for association and clustering. Among over 350 genotyped donors of the cohort, an average of around 240,000 unique TCR beta nucleotide sequences were sequenced per donor, around 18% of them non-productive. Broad study findings and their caveats: Linkage disequilibrium might explain the correlated functional status among segregating V segments, but an unknown experimental factor could not be ruled out. A later analysis reported that several top co-occurrence clusters appeared linked to parvovirus B19, influenza, CMV and Epstein-Barr virus. Some IMGT-functional V segments, including TRBV6-2 and TRBV6-3, could not be told apart with the 87-base-pair reads, so those segments were excluded. Three of the identified cytomegalovirus-associated TCR beta chains were confirmed in vitro to be specific for cytomegalovirus antigens. Because HLA typing was unavailable for some donors at each locus, only the typed subset was used in association tests. A group of highly shared sequence variants was considered likely to be a technical artifact of the sequencing pipeline. A later analysis associated about 17,000 TCR beta sequences with specific HLA alleles at a false discovery rate of 0.05. Because counts were too low, approximately 15 rarely observed V segments, including chromosome 9 orphons, were excluded from the earlier analysis of around 640 of the donors. Assigning TCR associations to individual alleles was difficult when HLA alleles, especially DR and DQ, strongly co-occurred. According to a later analysis, TCR association rates differed among HLA loci, with DRB1 alleles showing the most associated TCRs and HLA-C alleles showing the fewest. In a later analysis, most CMV-associated TCR beta chains were found to appear HLA-restricted, with HLA associations seemingly driven largely by CMV exposure. The study gave a list of over 150 TCR beta chains associated with cytomegalovirus. The cohort was sequenced for TCR beta chains only, and without alpha or paired-chain data the features that could be detected were limited. The presence/absence analyses assumed that sequencing depth was roughly uniform across donors, and that assumption may not be true. In an earlier analysis of fewer than 700 of the donors, most TCR beta V segments appeared in productive rearrangements about 90% or about 30% of the time, broadly matching IMGT annotations. V-gene and J-gene trimming of TCR beta chains was associated with a missense DCLRE1C variant in a later genetic analysis, and the association was replicated in an independent cohort. In both the original and validation cohorts, the classifier was reported to diagnose cytomegalovirus status with high specificity and sensitivity. The authors suggested that the approach could potentially be extended to other disease states and immunological phenotypes. The only immune exposure information available for the cohort was CMV serostatus. Most TCR sequences were observed very rarely across donors, whereas some public TCRs were present in many individuals. According to a later genetic analysis, donors in an Asian-associated ancestry cluster had fewer N-insertions in productive TCRs than the roughly 660-donor mean. A further reported finding was that TCR beta sequences accurately predicted the HLA-A and HLA-B alleles for most subjects in the first cohort. In a later analysis, HLA-associated TCR beta chains showed more clonal expansion and lower generation probabilities than non-associated chains that were equally common.

Details on this clone: This clone's antigen is unknown. Base qualities are not recorded, but no much larger clone differs from it by a single base.

The cohort was made up of hundreds of healthy bone marrow donors. At the time of sampling, every cohort member was nominally healthy, though immune exposures that went unrecorded were likely present. The donor tested CMV seronegative and was one of the 352 seronegative cohort members. Every donor gave a peripheral blood sample, and the peripheral blood mononuclear cells from that sample were used for TCR beta sequencing. The Qiagen DNeasy Blood Extraction Kit was used to extract genomic DNA from the blood cell samples. CDR1 and CDR2 were assigned from the germline V gene as MGHRA and YSYEKL. The CDR3, cysteine through phenylalanine, is 13 amino acids long. Only CDR3 DNA is held: 39 bases, read in frame from base 1. Trimming leaves V shorter by 8 bases and J shorter by 5 bases, with the junction holding 8 bases beyond the gene matches. The library was built by means of the immunoSEQ multiplex PCR assay. A mixture of 60 forward primers for TCR Vbeta segments and 13 reverse primers for TCR Jbeta segments was used in the multiplex PCR. The CDR3 region of rearranged TCR beta genes was amplified from genomic DNA with a multiplex PCR assay. The amplified TCR beta libraries were sequenced on the Illumina HiSeq System as 87-base-pair reads. Concerning the study's data processing: Across the 500 to 750 repertoires, a later analysis counted 75 million to 90 million unique TCR beta chains, approximately 10 million of which were shared by at least two donors. Raw reads were error-corrected and collapsed into unique sequences with a nearest-neighbor algorithm that merged closely related sequences to remove PCR and sequencing errors. V, D and J gene segments were assigned by aligning CDR3 sequences to IMGT reference sequences. Each retained sequence needed at least a six-nucleotide match to both a V gene segment and a J gene segment. A rearrangement counted as productive if the CDR3 had no stop codons and remained in frame with V and J, and every other rearrangement counted as non-productive. CDR3 was defined by IMGT convention, running from the second conserved V-encoded cysteine to the conserved J-encoded phenylalanine. In an earlier analysis of 500 to 650 of the donors, sequences lacking an unambiguous match to a single V gene segment were excluded. An earlier analysis of almost 600 of the donors classified V segments as functional when productive rearrangements were above 56.7% and as segregating when the standard deviation between donors was above 5%. A statistical classification framework was built to diagnose cytomegalovirus status from the catalog of TCR beta chain sequences. A later analysis assigned V and J genes by comparing TCR nucleotide sequences with IMGT/GENE-DB human TR gene sequences. The TCRdist pipeline was used in a later analysis to assign CDR3 sequences and most-parsimonious VDJ recombination scenarios. In a later analysis, each TCR beta chain was defined by its CDR3 amino acid sequence together with its V-gene family, and reads lacking a unique V-gene family were excluded. To address suspected cross-contamination and a sequencing artifact, a later analysis removed under 600 highly shared, low-generation-probability nucleotide sequences. For each public chain, a later analysis derived a clonal expansion index from normalized ranks of inferred template counts within each repertoire. In a later analysis, generation probabilities were computed using a VDJ recombination model fitted to out-of-frame rearrangements, and the results were checked against IGoR. Hypergeometric tests were used in a later analysis to score TCR-TCR, TCR-HLA and TCR-CMV co-occurrence, with a repertoire-size bias correction applied to the TCR pairs. False discovery rates were estimated in a later analysis by permuting HLA or CMV assignments 20 times. A later analysis grouped co-occurring TCRs with DBSCAN, adding TCRdist sequence similarity when clustering within HLA-allele-positive subsets. For co-occurrence clustering, repertoires with fewer than 30,000 or more than 120,000 public chains were excluded, along with about five repertoires with anomalous nucleotide sharing. TCRdb's version of the immuneACCESS table is confined to in-frame rearrangements and falls short of the full clone set. An unresolved V gene accounts for under half of the shortfall where checked; the remainder is of unknown origin. That table gives V, J and clone size, and the DNA gave D and trimming. Within this sample are about 140,000 clones, with more than 75% of them counted one time only. Roughly 2.4% of the sample goes to the ten largest clones.

In this chain, TRBV4-1 is recombined with TRBJ2-5, with 7 bases in between that match TRBD1. Sample: PBMCs. The sequence was obtained from a man over 45 in good health and CMV-seronegative. The CDR3: CASRQGWDETQYF. The DNA sequence is as follows: TGCGCCAGCCGACAGGGATGGGACGAGACCCAGTACTTC.